The present T cell receptor beta chain was sequenced within a study of vaccination and CD4 T cells after COVID-19. Treatment of the sample: roughly 10-day PBMC culture with coronavirus spike peptide pools or control peptides (ViraFEST assay). The unexposed donor's CD4+ T cells were collected before the COVID-19 pandemic (2011-2018). Cultured CD4+ T-cell DNA underwent Oncomine TCR Beta short-read sequencing. TCRdb ran MiXCR on the PCR reads and lists one entry per CDR3 protein. Of about 7,100 distinct CDR3 sequences listed, around 42% were seen once; the top ten hold around 33%. On this clonotype: Its antigen is not identified.

Trimming took off 3 bases at V and 5 bases at J, with 13 bases between the two ends. Germline V gives CDR1 MGHDK, CDR2 SYGVNS. This CDR3 has 14 amino acids. This receptor was taken from a human donor in good health. The chain combines TRBV25-1 with TRBJ1-1; weak D call: TRBD1 (6 bases). The sequenced material came from CD4+ T cells from blood, cultured in vitro. The CDR3 DNA is TGTGCCAGCAGTGACGGGCAGGGGAATACTGAAGCTTTCTTT. Translating it yields CASSDGQGNTEAFF.